The 19 T cell receptor beta chains below come from one sample, sequenced in a study of cytomegalovirus exposure and HLA in healthy donors. The study ran its PCR with 60 Vbeta and 13 Jbeta primers. TCRdb keeps only in-frame clones here, not all; method: immunoSEQ multiplex PCR. The sample data list about 70,000 clones. Sequencing was carried out using PBMCs. The receptors originated from a female donor in good health and CMV-seropositive.

DNA for the CDR3: TGTGCCAGCAGCTCCCATAACAGGGTGGACGAGACCCAGTACTTC. It encodes CASSSHNRVDETQYF. The V call is TRBV11-2, the J call TRBJ2-5, with D possibly matching TRBD1 (6 bases). Trimming removed 4 bases from V and 5 bases from J, with 17 bases in between. The CDR3 loop spans 15 amino acids. Germline V gene data show CDR1 as SGHAT and CDR2 as FQNNGV. Variable domain in full (rest from reference TRBV11-2 and TRBJ2-5): EAGVAQSPRYKIIEKRQSVAFWCNPISGHATLYWYQQILGQGPKLLIQFQNNGVVDDSQLPKDRFSAERLKGVDSTLKIQPAKLEDSAVYLCASSSHNRVDETQYFGPGTRLLVL.

A remark on this clone: This sample also contains other DNA sequences that code for the same CDR3. The chain combines TRBV5-1 with TRBJ1-6; TRBD1 agrees at 8 bases. After removal of 4 bases from V and 7 bases from J, the junction contained 7 bases not matched to a gene. CDR3 length equals 15 residues. CDR1 is SGHRS and CDR2 is YFSETQ in the germline V gene. CDR3 DNA sequence: TGCGCCAGCAGCCGGTGGACAGGGAACAATTCACCCCTCCACTTT. Translated: CASSRWTGNNSPLHF.

V and J are TRBV9 and TRBJ2-7; D not certain. This CDR3 is built from 11 residues. The V end was cut by 4 bases, the J end by 2 bases, with 4 bases between. Germline loops: CDR1 SGDLS, CDR2 YYNGEE. The CDR3: CASSIAYEQYF. The CDR3 region has the DNA TGTGCCAGCAGCATCGCCTACGAGCAGTACTTC.

This sequence joins TRBV27 and TRBJ1-1; 7 bases line up with TRBD1. Losses at the gene ends were 6 bases for V and 5 bases for J; bases not matched to a gene: 18. CDR1 and CDR2 from the germline V gene are MNHEY and SMNVEV (reference sequence). The length of the CDR3 is 17 residues. For the CDR3, the DNA is TGTGCCAGCAGATCAAACCGGGACAGAATATCCCGAACTGAAGCTTTCTTT. Amino acids: CASRSNRDRISRTEAFF.

The V gene is TRBV19, the J gene TRBJ2-2, with D possibly being TRBD1 (5 bases). CDR3 size: 14 residues. The germline gives CDR1 LNHDA, CDR2 SQIVND (reference sequence). Trimming cost V 7 bases and J 6 bases, with 15 bases left between them. The DNA of the CDR3 is TGTGCCAGTACCCCAGGGTACAGCCCCGGGGAGCTGTTTTTT. The encoded protein is CASTPGYSPGELFF.

This chain's CDR3 is CASSPGQGRVGQHF. The CDR3 nucleotides read TGTGCCAGCAGCCCGGGACAGGGTCGTGTTGGGCAGCATTTT. The chain joins TRBV6-6 to TRBJ1-5; 9 bases align to TRBD1. This CDR3 has 14 residues. Trimming cost V 6 bases and J 13 bases; bases outside gene matches: 13. Germline assignment: CDR1 MNHNY and CDR2 SVGAGI (reference sequence).

This chain joins TRBV15 and TRBJ2-7; 13 bases line up with TRBD2. V shed 1 base, J shed 3 bases, and the junction held 9 bases outside the gene matches. In germline, CDR1 is LNHNV, CDR2 YYDKDF (reference sequence). There are 18 residues in the CDR3. The CDR3 DNA reads as TGTGCCACCAGCAGAGGAACTAGCGGGGGGGCCGTCATCTACGAGCAGTACTTC. It specifies CATSRGTSGGAVIYEQYF.

V gene TRBV7-2 combines with J gene TRBJ1-1; TRBD1 might be the D (5 bases). This CDR3 region has 15 residues. V was trimmed by 5 bases and J by 3 bases, leaving 16 bases between them. Germline V gene data show CDR1 as SGHTA and CDR2 as FQGNSA. As DNA, the CDR3 is TGTGCCAGCAGCCCTTCGGGCAGGGCGGACACTGAAGCTTTCTTT. Residues: CASSPSGRADTEAFF.

This chain connects TRBV7-9 to TRBJ2-7; 8 bases agree with TRBD1. Losses at the gene ends were 6 bases for V and 7 bases for J; bases not matched to a gene: 8. The CDR3 covers 13 residues. Per germline, CDR1 SEHNR and CDR2 FQNEAQ (reference sequence). The CDR3 DNA sequence: TGTGCCAGCAGGCCGACAGGGGCAGGGGAGCAGTACTTC. It encodes CASRPTGAGEQYF.

Notes on this clone: The junction shows a germline mismatch at one end, possibly a read error. This chain links TRBV30 with TRBJ2-7; TRBD1 might be the D (8 bases). This CDR3 spans 15 amino acids. The germline gives CDR1 GTSNPN, CDR2 SVGIG (reference sequence). The CDR3 DNA reads as TGTGCCGGGAGGGACAGGCAGGGTGAGTCCTACGAGCAGTACTTC. This sequence encodes CAGRDRQGESYEQYF.

The chain has TRBV28 and TRBJ2-1; D is unclear. V was trimmed by 6 bases and J by 7 bases, leaving 10 bases between them. The CDR3 has 12 residues. Per the germline V gene, CDR1 is MDHEN and CDR2 is SYDVKM. For the CDR3, the DNA is TGTGCCAGCAGCCGCACTATGAATGAGCAGTTCTTC. It is translated as CASSRTMNEQFF.

The rearrangement links TRBV21-1 to TRBJ1-2; no DNA check was done on the table's D call, TRBD1. TRBV21-1 is given as a pseudogene. The CDR3 covers 18 residues. The CDR3 spells CASSKARRDSILSDGYTF. In DNA form, the CDR3 reads TGTGCCAGCAGCAAAGCCCGTAGGGACAGCATCTTGTCGGACGGCTACACCTTC.

The chain joins TRBV14 to TRBJ2-3, with 9 bases identical to TRBD2. V trimming: 6 bases; J trimming: 2 bases; junction bases outside the gene matches: 6. Germline loops: CDR1 SGHDN, CDR2 FVKESK. The CDR3 covers 15 residues. The CDR3 DNA reads as TGTGCCAGCAGTCGAGCGGGGGGCACCACAGATACGCAGTATTTT. Residues: CASSRAGGTTDTQYF.

The rearrangement links TRBV19 to TRBJ1-2; D ambiguous. Per germline, CDR1 LNHDA and CDR2 SQIVND (reference sequence). V lost 0 bases and J lost 8, with 22 bases in between. The CDR3 sequence is 17 residues long. The CDR3 sequence: CASSIDRDTGSVQGYTF. In DNA form, the CDR3 reads TGTGCCAGTAGTATAGACCGAGACACGGGGAGCGTACAGGGCTACACCTTC.

The rearrangement links TRBV9 to TRBJ2-1, with 8 bases fitting TRBD2. V dropped 0 bases and J dropped 8; count of bases not matched to a gene: 7. Germline V gene sequence: CDR1 SGDLS, CDR2 YYNGEE. The CDR3 loop spans 15 amino acids. Written as DNA, the CDR3 is TGTGCCAGCAGCGTAGCCGGCGGGGGGATGGATGAGCAGTTCTTC. Amino acids: CASSVAGGGMDEQFF.

The chain uses TRBV18 and TRBJ1-4; 8 positions agree with TRBD1. V shed 3 bases, J shed 8 bases, and the junction held 11 bases outside the gene matches. The CDR3 is 16 residues long. Germline values: CDR1 KGHSH, CDR2 LQKENI. The CDR3 DNA is TGTGCCAGCTCACCTATAGTGGGGACAGGTCCCGAAAAACTGTTTTTT. Encoded protein: CASSPIVGTGPEKLFF. The full variable domain, rest sourced from reference TRBV18 and TRBJ1-4, is NAGVMQNPRHLVRRRGQEARLRCSPMKGHSHVYWYRQLPEEGLKFMVYLQKENIIDESGMPKERFSAEFPKEGPSILRIQQVVRGDSAAYFCASSPIVGTGPEKLFFGSGTQLSVL.

A note on this clone: Other DNA sequences from this sample encode an identical CDR3 as well. The CDR3 here is CASSQDPPGSGNTIYF. CDR3 DNA sequence: TGCGCCAGCAGCCAAGATCCCCCAGGCTCTGGAAACACCATATATTTT. The rearrangement uses TRBV4-1 and TRBJ1-3; D is ambiguous. V was trimmed by 0 bases and J by 0 bases, leaving 9 bases between them. Looked up from germline, CDR1 is MGHRA and CDR2 is YSYEKL. The CDR3 covers 16 residues.

V is TRBV18 and J is TRBJ1-1; D ambiguous. The length of the CDR3 is 14 residues. Looked up from germline, CDR1 is KGHSH and CDR2 is LQKENI. With 0 bases removed from V and 7 bases from J, the gap between germline ends came to 12 bases. CDR3 nucleotides: TGTGCCAGCTCACCACCCCCCGGAGGGTTTGAAGCTTTCTTT. This sequence encodes CASSPPPGGFEAFF.

V and J are TRBV7-2 and TRBJ1-1; 8 positions agree with TRBD1. Per germline, CDR1 SGHTA and CDR2 FQGNSA. This CDR3 comprises 16 residues. V was pared by 6 bases and J by 0 bases, with 9 bases of the junction left unmatched. In nucleotides, the CDR3 is TGTGCCAGCAGTCTCTCTCCAGGGGGCTTGAACACTGAAGCTTTCTTT. It is translated as CASSLSPGGLNTEAFF.